This T cell receptor (beta chain) was identified during a study of T cell responses to AZD1222 COVID-19 vaccine (dated by TCRdb to about 2021). With respect to the entire study: AZD1222 recipients with second doses at about 4 weeks or about 12 weeks were pooled, because spike-specific TCR depth and breadth did not differ between schedules. TCR sequencing covered roughly 230 trial participants: around 210 given two doses of AZD1222 and around 26 given two doses of MenACWY control vaccine. Trial participants were enrolled by age into subgroups of 18-55, 56-69 and 70-plus years, and roughly 150, 30 and 60 TCR-sequenced participants, respectively, were included in these subgroups.

Findings and caveats that apply to the study as a whole: Because no samples from the day 14 peak response were available, repertoires could be characterized only after the peak T cell response. After two AZD1222 doses, spike-specific TCR breadth and depth were significantly higher than at day 0 and than in MenACWY recipients. Nearly half of unique spike-specific TCRs reportedly recognized epitopes outside regions mutated in the B.1.351 and B.1.1.7 variants. In the small 56-69-year group, the increase in depth fell short of significance, most likely because of low power. The vaccine-associated CD4 TCRs covered the entire spike protein, and the dominant responses fell in regions 160-218 and 743-854. Conclusions about previously exposed vaccinees were limited because only six AZD1222 recipients were SARS-CoV-2 seropositive at baseline. Participants were mostly white British and included more females than males, and it was suggested by the authors that clonal diversity may have been underestimated.

From the germline V gene, CDR1 is MNHEY and CDR2 is SVGAGI. The CDR3 sequence holds 14 residues, the cysteine and phenylalanine included. The only DNA kept is the CDR3, 42 bases in frame from the first base. V is cut by 6 bases and J by 0 bases, and the space between the germline ends is 11 bases. The CDR3 regions of human TCRbeta chains were analyzed by immunosequencing. The published analysis was carried out like this. TCRs in the repertoires were compared against a reference library of SARS-CoV-2-specific TCRs that had been generated with the MIRA antigen-specificity platform. Breadth meant the fraction of unique TCRs that were SARS-CoV-2-associated, whereas depth meant the fraction of total T cells that were SARS-CoV-2-associated. Each spike-specific TCR was assigned to its reactive spike region and to a CD4 or CD8 class using the MIRA data. Log10-transformed breadth and depth values were compared by one-way ANOVA with Sidak's multiple comparisons tests. Imported from immuneACCESS, the table was reduced by TCRdb to in-frame sequences with V and J called. These copies leave out some clones; in studies compared against another copy, an unresolved V gene accounts for under half, and the cause of the remainder is not known. That table gives V, J and clone size, and the DNA gave D and trimming. The table for this sample lists over 130,000 clones; roughly 89% of them were counted only once. Approximately 4.8% of the sample rests with the top ten.

About this clone: No cognate antigen has been identified for it. No much larger clone is present one base from it, and per-base qualities are unavailable.

What this sample's time point label stands for: baseline before first vaccination. Samples from vaccinated people were obtained from the UK trials COV001 and COV002, which included a single-blind randomized controlled phase 2/3 trial of AZD1222 (ChAdOx1 nCoV-19) in healthy adults. Trial participant PBMC samples were collected at day 0 and day 28 after the second dose for TCRbeta chain sequencing. This receptor was obtained from an adult in good health. The starting material was peripheral blood, obtained on day 0 of AZD1222 vaccination. The chain uses TRBV6-5 and TRBJ1-1; TRBD1 is possibly the D segment (5 matching bases). At the DNA level, the sequence is TGTGCCAGCAGCCCGATAGGGGTGAACACTGAAGCTTTCTTT. The translation is CASSPIGVNTEAFF.